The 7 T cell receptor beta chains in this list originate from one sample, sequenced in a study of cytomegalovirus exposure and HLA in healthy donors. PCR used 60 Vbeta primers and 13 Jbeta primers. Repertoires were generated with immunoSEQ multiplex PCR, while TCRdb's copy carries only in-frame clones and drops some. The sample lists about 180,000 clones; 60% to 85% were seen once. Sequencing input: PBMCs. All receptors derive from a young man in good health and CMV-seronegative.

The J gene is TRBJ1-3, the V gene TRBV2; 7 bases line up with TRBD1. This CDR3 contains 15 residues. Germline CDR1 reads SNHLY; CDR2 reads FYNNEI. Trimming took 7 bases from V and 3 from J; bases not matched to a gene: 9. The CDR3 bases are TGTGCCAGCATCGAGGAGGGGGCGTATGGAAACACCATATATTTT. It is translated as CASIEEGAYGNTIYF.

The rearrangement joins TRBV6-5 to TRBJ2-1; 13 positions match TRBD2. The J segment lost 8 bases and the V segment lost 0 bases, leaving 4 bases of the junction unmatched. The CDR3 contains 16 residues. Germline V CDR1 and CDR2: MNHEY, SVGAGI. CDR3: CASSYSSGLAGDEQFF. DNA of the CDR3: TGTGCCAGCAGTTACTCGAGCGGACTAGCGGGAGATGAGCAGTTCTTC.

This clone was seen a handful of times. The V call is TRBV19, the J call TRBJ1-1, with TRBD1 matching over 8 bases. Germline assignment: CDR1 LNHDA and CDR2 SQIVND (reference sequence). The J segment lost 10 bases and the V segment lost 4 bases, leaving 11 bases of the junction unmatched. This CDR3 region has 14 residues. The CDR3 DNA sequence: TGTGCCAGTAGTACCATACAGGGGGGTGGCGGAGCTTTCTTT. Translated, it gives CASSTIQGGGGAFF.

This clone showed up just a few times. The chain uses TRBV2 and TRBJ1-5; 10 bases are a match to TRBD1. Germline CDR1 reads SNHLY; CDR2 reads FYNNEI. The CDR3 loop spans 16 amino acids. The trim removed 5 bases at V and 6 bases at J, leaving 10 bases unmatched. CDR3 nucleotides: TGTGCCAGCAGTCCTGCGACAGGGGGCTTGTCTCAGCCCCAGCATTTT. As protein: CASSPATGGLSQPQHF.

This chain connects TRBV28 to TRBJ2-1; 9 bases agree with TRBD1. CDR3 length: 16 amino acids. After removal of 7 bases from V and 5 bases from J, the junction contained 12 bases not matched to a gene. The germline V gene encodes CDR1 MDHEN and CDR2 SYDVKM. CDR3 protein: CASTRWGTGINNEQFF. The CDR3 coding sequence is TGTGCCAGCACTCGCTGGGGGACAGGGATTAACAATGAGCAGTTCTTC.

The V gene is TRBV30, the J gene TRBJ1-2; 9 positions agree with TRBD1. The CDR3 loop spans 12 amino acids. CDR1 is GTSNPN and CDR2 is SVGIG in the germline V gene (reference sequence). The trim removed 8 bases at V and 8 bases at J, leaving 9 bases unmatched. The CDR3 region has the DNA TGTGCCCACTCCCGGGACAGGGTCGGCTACACCTTC. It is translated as CAHSRDRVGYTF.

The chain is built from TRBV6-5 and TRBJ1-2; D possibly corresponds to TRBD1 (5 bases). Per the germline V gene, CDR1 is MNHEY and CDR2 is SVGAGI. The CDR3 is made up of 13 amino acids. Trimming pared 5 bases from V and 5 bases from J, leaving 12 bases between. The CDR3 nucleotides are TGTGCCAGCAGTGAAAGGGGAGGGTATGGCTACACCTTC. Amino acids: CASSERGGYGYTF.